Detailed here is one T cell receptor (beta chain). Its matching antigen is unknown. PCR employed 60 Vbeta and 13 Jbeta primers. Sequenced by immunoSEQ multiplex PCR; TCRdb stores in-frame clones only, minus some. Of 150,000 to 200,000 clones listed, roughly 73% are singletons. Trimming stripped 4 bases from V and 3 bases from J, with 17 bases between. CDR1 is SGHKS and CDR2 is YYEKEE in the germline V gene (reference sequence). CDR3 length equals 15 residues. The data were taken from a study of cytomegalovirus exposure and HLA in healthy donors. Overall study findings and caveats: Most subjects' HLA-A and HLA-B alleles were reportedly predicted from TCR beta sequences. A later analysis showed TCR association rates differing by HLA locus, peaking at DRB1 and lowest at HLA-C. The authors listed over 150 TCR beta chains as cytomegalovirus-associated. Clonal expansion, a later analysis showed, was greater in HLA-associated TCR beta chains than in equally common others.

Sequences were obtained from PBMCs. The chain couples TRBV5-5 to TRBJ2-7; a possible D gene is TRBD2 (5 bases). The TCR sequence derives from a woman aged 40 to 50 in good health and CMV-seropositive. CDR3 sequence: CASSAAGRLGYEQYF. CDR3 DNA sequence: TGTGCCAGCAGCGCCGCGGGCAGGCTGGGCTACGAGCAGTACTTC.